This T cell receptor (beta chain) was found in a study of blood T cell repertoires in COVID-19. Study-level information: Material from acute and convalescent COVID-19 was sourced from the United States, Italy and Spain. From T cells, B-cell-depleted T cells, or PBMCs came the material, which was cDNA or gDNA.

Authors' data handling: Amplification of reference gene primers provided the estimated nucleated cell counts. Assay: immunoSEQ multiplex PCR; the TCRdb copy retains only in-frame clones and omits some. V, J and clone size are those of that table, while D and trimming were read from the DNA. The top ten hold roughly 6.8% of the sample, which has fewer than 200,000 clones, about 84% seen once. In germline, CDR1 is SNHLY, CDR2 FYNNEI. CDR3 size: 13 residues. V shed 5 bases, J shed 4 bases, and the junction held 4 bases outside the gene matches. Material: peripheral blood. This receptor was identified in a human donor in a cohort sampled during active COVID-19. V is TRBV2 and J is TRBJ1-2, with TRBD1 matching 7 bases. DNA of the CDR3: TGTGCCAGCAGTAGTGACAGGGTCTATGGCTACACCTTC. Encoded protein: CASSSDRVYGYTF. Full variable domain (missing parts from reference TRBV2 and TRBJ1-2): EPEVTQTPSHQVTQMGQEVILRCVPISNHLYFYWYRQILGQKVEFLVSFYNNEISEKSEIFDDQFSVERPDGSNFTLKIRSTKLEDSAMYFCASSSDRVYGYTFGSGTRLTVV.